The text below deals with one TCR beta chain. Its antigen target is currently unknown. The record has no base qualities; no much larger clone is one base away. The sample originates from a study of identical twins (dated by TCRdb to about 2016). The study in broad terms: To test whether fetal clonotypes persist, this study deep-sequenced TCR alpha and beta repertoires from monozygotic twins, from unrelated adults of various ages, and from cord blood. Replicate twin experiments were performed at different times using different library preparation protocols to rule out contamination. What the work shows at the level of the full study, not this receptor alone: The excess sharing between twins in beta out-of-frame sequences was weaker because fewer shared sequences reduced the signal-to-noise ratio. Zero-insertion analyses could be partly confounded by invariant T cells such as MAIT and iNKT, though diverse VJ usage argued against such confounding for most clonotypes. Because the same donors could not be followed over many years, the conclusions depended on cross-sectional statistical analysis. Fewer insertions were carried by abundant cord blood beta clonotypes; a weaker similar trend was observed in young adult naive repertoires, while no such trend was observed in memory repertoires. Compared with coincidental sharing between unrelated individuals, an excess of low generation-probability sequences was observed among out-of-frame TCR alpha sequences shared between twins. In monozygotic twins, recombination models systematically underestimated out-of-frame TCR alpha sharing, but the models matched the sharing seen between unrelated individuals.

Libraries were made using 5' RACE. Sequencing was carried out with an Illumina HiSeq 2000. A universal primer binding site was added through template switching, and the final cDNA carried a unique molecular identifier so that TCR cDNA molecules could be counted accurately. Specific primers in the conserved constant-segment region were used to synthesize first-strand cDNA for TCR alpha and beta chains. To control for contamination, every cDNA library carried two barcodes: a SMART-Mk sample barcode plus Illumina barcodes. TruSeq adapter sequences, together with Illumina sample barcodes, were added in two successive PCR steps. TCR alpha and beta cDNA libraries were sequenced on the Illumina HiSeq platform with custom primers. The source study handled its data this way. Unique molecular identifiers were extracted from raw reads with MiGEC, and CDR3 positions were determined with MiXCR. Recombination models were inferred per individual with the repgenHMM and IGoR tools using an EM algorithm. Shared clonotypes were analyzed with the tcR package in R, and sharing was normalized by the product of cloneset sizes. To study raw recombination free of thymic and clonal selection effects, out-of-frame nonproductive sequences were analyzed. TCRdb reprocessed the public reads (quality trimming at Q25 with fastp, clone calling with MiXCR) and kept in-frame beta chains. One record per CDR3 amino acid sequence lists the most common genes and DNA. The V and J calls, along with clone size, are taken from TCRdb and not from the paper's own processing. In this sample the table shows more than 1.5 million distinct CDR3 sequences, roughly 35% of which occur a single time. Clones ranked in the top ten supply over 0.25% of the sample.

Trimming removed 2 bases from V and 1 base from J; the gene matches leave 5 bases unexplained. Taken from cysteine to phenylalanine, the CDR3 has 15 residues. CDR3 DNA only is kept here, 45 bases in frame from base 1. CDR1 is given as MNHEY and CDR2 as SVGAGI, both from the germline V gene. Only healthy Caucasian donors were included. What was sequenced was cord blood. This receptor was obtained from a newborn girl in good health. This chain is built from TRBV6-5 and TRBJ2-7, and 7 junction bases match TRBD1. The nucleotide sequence reads TGTGCCAGCAGTTACCAGGACAGGCCATCCTACGAGCAGTACTTC. It encodes CASSYQDRPSYEQYF.